These 25 T cell receptor beta chains were sequenced from one sample in a study of blood T cells in healthy people across ages. A sample-barcoded 5' primer and a J-beta primer mix were used in a second PCR of roughly 7 to 12 cycles. TCRdb re-called the 5' RACE reads through MiXCR, storing one row per CDR3 protein. Of 780,000 or so distinct CDR3 sequences detected, approximately 25% appear once; the ten largest clones hold approximately 4%. This sample was also put to use in a study of T cells of mothers and their children.

The specimen sequenced was blood. These receptors were collected from a boy aged 5-17 years in good health.

V gene TRBV7-2 combines with J gene TRBJ2-1, with D possibly matching TRBD1 (6 bases). The DNA end favors TRBJ2-7, so the J call may be wrong. The germline CDR1 and CDR2 sequences are SGHTA and FQGNSA. The CDR3 consists of 13 residues. CDR3 amino acids: CASSLWTDYEQYF. CDR3 coding DNA: TGTGCCAGCAGCCTATGGACAGACTACGAGCAGTACTTC.

Only a few counts were recorded for this clonotype. V is TRBV27 and J is TRBJ2-5, with D possibly being TRBD2 (5 bases). The better agreement between TRBJ2-7 and the DNA end casts doubt on the J call. This CDR3 spans 14 amino acids. Germline V gene lookup returns CDR1 MNHEY and CDR2 SMNVEV (reference sequence). The CDR3 sequence is CASSLGLRGYEQYF. The CDR3 region has the DNA TGTGCCAGCAGTTTAGGATTACGAGGGTACGAGCAGTACTTC.

This chain uses TRBV7-2 with TRBJ1-2, with no clear D. The germline gives CDR1 SGHTA, CDR2 FQGNSA. The CDR3 is made up of 14 amino acids. Trimming cost V 1 base and J 2 bases, with 8 bases left between them. CDR3 DNA sequence: TGTGCCAGCAGCTTAGAGGAAGGGAACTATGGCTACACCTTC. The encoded protein is CASSLEEGNYGYTF.

This clonotype was seen once. This CDR3 is CASKPIDLRGTYEQYF. CDR3 in DNA: TGTGCCAGCAAGCCCATAGACTTGCGGGGCACCTACGAGCAGTACTTC. V usage is TRBV28 and J usage is TRBJ2-7, with D maybe TRBD2 (6 bases). V lost 7 bases, J lost 2 bases, and 21 bases lay in between. This CDR3 is built from 16 residues. From germline, CDR1 is MDHEN and CDR2 SYDVKM.

This clonotype was observed a handful of times. This rearrangement joins TRBV30 to TRBJ2-1; no firm D call. The CDR3 is 12 amino acids. Germline V gives CDR1 GTSNPN, CDR2 SVGIG (reference sequence). The V end lost 3 bases, the J end lost 8 bases, and 11 bases lay between the germline ends. The CDR3 DNA reads TGTGCCTGGAGCCTGCGTGGGGATGAGCAGTTCTTC. Its protein is CAWSLRGDEQFF.

J is TRBJ2-5 and V is TRBV25-1; the D is unclear. In germline, CDR1 is MGHDK, CDR2 SYGVNS. The CDR3 has 12 residues. V was pared by 0 bases and J by 5 bases, with 4 bases between. The CDR3 loop is CASSEYLETQYF. The CDR3 region has the DNA TGTGCCAGCAGTGAATATCTTGAGACCCAGTACTTC. Variable domain in full (rest from reference TRBV25-1 and TRBJ2-5): EADIYQTPRYLVIGTGKKITLECSQTMGHDKMYWYQQDPGMELHLIHYSYGVNSTEKGDLSSESTVSRIRTEHFPLTLESARPSHTSQYLCASSEYLETQYFGPGTRLLVL.

V usage is TRBV12-3 or TRBV12-4 and J usage is TRBJ2-5; 9 positions match TRBD1. The length of the CDR3 is 17 residues. V dropped 3 bases and J dropped 4; count of bases not matched to a gene: 12. The CDR3 DNA reads as TGTGCCAGCAGTTTTTCGGACAGGGGCCTCGCGGGAGAGACCCAGTACTTC. It specifies CASSFSDRGLAGETQYF.

This clonotype was recorded a few times. The genes are TRBV21-1 and TRBJ2-7; TRBD1, as called in the table, went unchecked against the DNA. TRBV21-1 is a known pseudogene. This CDR3 spans 13 amino acids. The CDR3 DNA reads as TGTGCCAGCAGGTCAGGGTCCCCCCTCGAGCAGTACTTC. It translates to CASRSGSPLEQYF.

This clonotype appeared a few times. J is TRBJ2-1 and V is TRBV10-3, with D tentatively TRBD1 or TRBD2 (5 bases each). CDR1 ENHRY and CDR2 SYGVKD come from the germline V gene. CDR3 size: 13 residues. Deletions cut 7 bases from V and 8 bases from J, with 15 bases between. CDR3 sequence reads: CAINGDVLDEQFF. The CDR3 nucleotides are TGTGCCATCAACGGGGACGTGCTCGATGAGCAGTTCTTC.

This chain links TRBV10-3 with TRBJ1-4; D is ambiguous. The CDR3 is made up of 14 amino acids. Germline values: CDR1 ENHRY, CDR2 SYGVKD. V was pared by 6 bases and J by 4 bases, with 12 bases between. CDR3 region: CAISGRQFNEKLFF. The CDR3 DNA is TGTGCCATCAGCGGGAGGCAGTTTAATGAAAAACTGTTTTTT.

The table lists this clonotype with a few counts. The rearrangement joins TRBV9 to TRBJ2-3; 7 nucleotides agree with TRBD2. Germline trimming cut 7 bases from V and 0 bases from J; bases unmatched to any gene: 8. The germline gives CDR1 SGDLS, CDR2 YYNGEE. The CDR3 is 15 amino acids. The CDR3 region is CASSFAGESTDTQYF. The CDR3 nucleotides are TGTGCCAGCTCCTTCGCGGGAGAGAGCACAGATACGCAGTATTTT.

The rearrangement links TRBV27 to TRBJ2-5; 8 bases fit TRBD1. CDR1 is MNHEY and CDR2 is SMNVEV in the germline V gene (reference sequence). This CDR3 region has 15 residues. V was pared by 6 bases and J by 6 bases, with 12 bases of the junction left unmatched. The CDR3 DNA is TGTGCCAGCAGGGTCCTACAGGGGGGAGAAAAGACCCAGTACTTC. The encoded protein is CASRVLQGGEKTQYF.

The chain is built from TRBV7-3 and TRBJ2-7, with TRBD2 matching 9 bases. V lost 4 bases to trimming and J lost 5 bases; unmatched junction nucleotides: 3. Germline CDR1 SGHTA, CDR2 FQGTGA. There are 13 residues in the CDR3. The CDR3 here is CASSSSGTDEQYF. The DNA of the CDR3 is TGTGCCAGCAGCTCTAGCGGGACAGACGAGCAGTACTTC.

Note on this clonotype: One end of the junction varies from germline; a read error may be responsible. This chain links TRBV5-6 with TRBJ2-5, with a tentative D call TRBD1 (6 bases). CDR1 and CDR2 from the germline V gene are SGHDT and YYEEEE. The CDR3 covers 12 residues. The CDR3 coding sequence is TGTGCCAGCAGCTCTGCCTGGGGGCGCGGGTTCTTC. This encodes CASSSAWGRGFF.

The sample holds a few counts of this clonotype. V usage is TRBV6-5 and J usage is TRBJ1-4; unclear D gene. This CDR3 region has 12 residues. V dropped 0 bases and J dropped 7 bases, with 3 bases sitting between them. In germline, CDR1 is MNHEY, CDR2 SVGAGI. CDR3 protein: CASSYSREKLFF. The CDR3 DNA reads TGTGCCAGCAGTTACTCGCGTGAAAAACTGTTTTTT.

This clonotype has just a few counts. This rearrangement joins TRBV28 to TRBJ1-5; TRBD1 aligns across 7 bases. This CDR3 region has 16 residues. The germline gives CDR1 MDHEN, CDR2 SYDVKM. J was trimmed by 4 bases and V by 5 bases; bases with no gene match: 11. CDR3 amino acids: CASSPTGQPRNQPQHF. Written as DNA, the CDR3 is TGTGCCAGCAGTCCAACGGGACAGCCCCGAAATCAGCCCCAGCATTTT.

The chain links TRBV7-9 to TRBJ2-1; 10 positions match TRBD2. Per germline, CDR1 SEHNR and CDR2 FQNEAQ (reference sequence). The CDR3 totals 15 residues. The V gene end was trimmed by 6 bases and the J gene end by 6 bases; junction bases not matched to a gene: 8. CDR3 DNA sequence: TGTGCCAGCAGAGAAGGACTAGCGGCTTCCAATGAGCAGTTCTTC. This translates into CASREGLAASNEQFF. Together with reference TRBV7-9 and TRBJ2-1, the CDR3 gives the full variable domain: DTGVSQNPRHKITKRGQNVTFRCDPISEHNRLYWYRQTLGQGPEFLTYFQNEAQLEKSRLLSDRFSAERPKGSFSTLEIQRTEQGDSAMYLCASREGLAASNEQFFGPGTRLTVL.

V is TRBV4-2 and J is TRBJ2-5; the match to TRBD2 covers 9 bases. The germline V gene encodes CDR1 LGHNA and CDR2 YNFKEQ. The CDR3 covers 17 residues. With V trimmed by 0 bases and J by 0 bases, 5 bases remained unmatched. CDR3 residues: CASSQETQREDQETQYF. The CDR3 bases are TGTGCCAGCAGCCAAGAAACGCAGCGGGAGGACCAAGAGACCCAGTACTTC.

In nucleotides, the CDR3 is TGTGCCAGCAGCCCCATGGCGGGATTAGCGGGAAGAGGTAATGAGCAGTTCTTC. It specifies CASSPMAGLAGRGNEQFF. The J gene is TRBJ2-1, the V gene TRBV3-1, with TRBD2 identical over 8 bases. The V segment lost 4 bases and the J segment 7 bases; nucleotides outside the gene matches: 18. CDR1 LGHDT and CDR2 YNNKEL come from the germline V gene (reference sequence). CDR3 length: 18 residues.

This clonotype was observed a handful of times. The gene calls are TRBV2 and TRBJ1-1, with 7 positions matching TRBD1. This CDR3 contains 16 residues. The germline CDR1 and CDR2 sequences are SNHLY and FYNNEI. V lost 4 bases and J lost 0; bases outside the gene matches: 8. The CDR3 DNA reads TGTGCCAGCAGTGGAATAGAGGGGGCCCTGAACACTGAAGCTTTCTTT. Protein: CASSGIEGALNTEAFF.

There are a few counts of this clonotype. The CDR3 loop reads CASSPTSGRNTGELFF. The CDR3, as DNA: TGTGCCAGCAGCCCAACCAGCGGGAGAAACACCGGGGAGCTGTTTTTT. The chain links TRBV7-9 to TRBJ2-2; 8 nucleotides line up with TRBD2. Trimming took 5 bases from V and 2 from J; bases not matched to a gene: 7. Per germline, CDR1 SEHNR and CDR2 FQNEAQ (reference sequence). There are 16 residues in the CDR3. The full variable domain, with the rest looked up from reference TRBV7-9 and TRBJ2-2, is DTGVSQNPRHKITKRGQNVTFRCDPISEHNRLYWYRQTLGQGPEFLTYFQNEAQLEKSRLLSDRFSAERPKGSFSTLEIQRTEQGDSAMYLCASSPTSGRNTGELFFGEGSRLTVL.

The chain links TRBV7-2 to TRBJ2-7; the match to TRBD1 covers 9 bases. The CDR3 totals 12 residues. The V gene's germline CDR1 is SGHTA and CDR2 FQGNSA. After removal of 8 bases from V and 6 bases from J, the junction contained 5 bases not matched to a gene. The CDR3 protein is CASGLDRGEQYF. The CDR3 bases are TGTGCCAGCGGACTGGACAGGGGCGAGCAGTACTTC.

This chain uses TRBV20-1 with TRBJ2-2; possible D gene TRBD1, 5 bases. Trimming removed 0 bases from V and 3 bases from J, with 11 bases in between. The CDR3 is made up of 15 amino acids. Germline CDR1 and CDR2: DFQATT and SNEGSKA (reference sequence). The DNA for the CDR3 is TGCAGTGCTAGAGAGGCGGACACCCACACCGGGGAGCTGTTTTTT. Protein: CSAREADTHTGELFF.

This rearrangement joins TRBV29-1 to TRBJ2-7; 7 positions agree with TRBD1. The CDR3 spans 14 residues. CDR1 is SQVTM, CDR2 ANQGSEA, per germline. Written as DNA, the CDR3 is TGCAGCGTGGGCGACAGGGTTTTCTACAATGAGCAGTTCGTC. Translation gives CSVGDRVFYNEQFV.

Ten or more counts support this clonotype. The chain links TRBV4-3 to TRBJ1-2; the match to TRBD1 covers 11 bases. Trimming cost V 0 bases and J 4 bases; bases outside gene matches: 4. Germline V CDR1 and CDR2: LGHNA, YSLEER. This CDR3 contains 16 residues. The CDR3 nucleotides are TGCGCCAGCAGCCAAGAGTCCGGGACAGGGGGCTATGGCTACACCTTC. This translates into CASSQESGTGGYGYTF.